These 4 T cell receptor beta chains were sequenced from one sample in a study of shared clonotypes between healthy human individuals. TCRdb's table, derived via immunoSEQ multiplex PCR, lists solely in-frame clones and lacks some. Of around 2,100,000 clones listed, about 94% were seen once; the top ten hold 1.2%. Terminally differentiated effector memory CD45RA+ cells were excluded by CCR7 positive selection of CD45RO-negative cells. Sequenced sample: naive CD8+ T cells sorted from blood. The receptors were gathered from a man in his late teens or twenties in good health.

This clone has a single count. This chain links TRBV7-9 with TRBJ1-5; 9 bases line up with TRBD1. Germline CDR1 and CDR2: SEHNR and FQNEAQ (reference sequence). The CDR3 loop spans 19 amino acids. V was clipped by 5 bases and J by 2 bases; unmatched bases: 16. Here the CDR3 reads CASSVDAYQQGAGNQPQHF. The CDR3 region has the DNA TGTGCCAGCAGCGTAGACGCATATCAACAGGGGGCTGGCAATCAGCCCCAGCATTTT.

The DNA of the CDR3 is TGTGCCAGCATTCTACCCTCCTACGAGCAGTACTTC. Its protein product is CASILPSYEQYF. This chain uses TRBV2 with TRBJ2-7; D gene uncertain. CDR1 is SNHLY, CDR2 FYNNEI, per germline. This CDR3 region has 12 residues. The V end lost 7 bases, the J end lost 0 bases, and 7 bases lay between the germline ends. Complete variable domain (other parts from reference TRBV2 and TRBJ2-7): EPEVTQTPSHQVTQMGQEVILRCVPISNHLYFYWYRQILGQKVEFLVSFYNNEISEKSEIFDDQFSVERPDGSNFTLKIRSTKLEDSAMYFCASILPSYEQYFGPGTRLTVT.

The chain joins TRBV28 to TRBJ1-1; 8 bases fit TRBD1. Germline assignment: CDR1 MDHEN and CDR2 SYDVKM. The CDR3 runs to 15 residues. With V trimmed by 3 bases and J by 8 bases, 11 bases remained unmatched. The CDR3 loop reads CASSFPPTGVSEAFF. Written as DNA, the CDR3 is TGTGCCAGCAGTTTTCCACCGACAGGGGTGTCGGAAGCTTTCTTT.

This clone has at least ten counts. Other DNA sequences in the same sample also yield this CDR3. The rearrangement joins TRBV4-1 to TRBJ2-3; D may be TRBD2 (6 bases). Trimming cost V 1 base and J 2 bases, with 13 bases left between them. The CDR3 has 16 amino acids. In germline, CDR1 is MGHRA, CDR2 YSYEKL. The CDR3: CASSQGDSKYTDTQYF. The CDR3 region has the DNA TGCGCCAGCAGCCAAGGGGACTCAAAATACACAGATACGCAGTATTTT.